The clone carrying this T cell receptor (beta chain) came up once. The repertoire was sequenced with immunoSEQ multiplex PCR; TCRdb's copy has only in-frame clones and lacks some. The table lists 93,000 or so clones, approximately 90% of them singletons. The CDR3 runs to 13 residues. Germline V gives CDR1 SNHLY, CDR2 FYNNEI. V lost 7 bases, J lost 4 bases, and 13 bases lay in between. The sample is drawn from a study of T cell changes during pregnancy in multiple sclerosis. The TCR originated in a female donor with multiple sclerosis, enrolled in a pregnancy study. The material sequenced was peripheral blood, taken before pregnancy. V usage is TRBV2 and J usage is TRBJ1-2; D unclear. DNA for the CDR3: TGTGCCAGCATATTCCATTCAGTCTATGGCTACACCTTC. The encoded protein is CASIFHSVYGYTF.